Listed below are T cell receptor beta chains from one sample, sequenced in a study of blood T cell repertoires in COVID-19. Profiled with immunoSEQ multiplex PCR; TCRdb holds only in-frame clones, not every one. Here the sample spans 230,000 or so clones, about four fifths being singletons. Sequenced input: peripheral blood. These receptor sequences come from a man in his forties or fifties with active or convalescent COVID-19. Both conserved end residues are part of each CDR3. A D gene is named only where the DNA matches it firmly. Not all rows give a size; the values are once, few, many and, for expanded clones, a class.

size: NA; V: TRBV7-8; D: TRBD2; J: TRBJ2-7; DNA: TGTGCCAGCAGCTTAAGTCGTCGGGGGGACTACGAGCAGTACTTC; CDR3: CASSLSRRGDYEQYF
size: NA; V: TRBV19; D: NA; J: TRBJ2-2; DNA: TGTGCCAGTAGTATAGGTAAGGGAGGAAACACCGGGGAGCTGTTTTTT; CDR3: CASSIGKGGNTGELFF
size: NA; V: TRBV19; D: TRBD1; J: TRBJ2-3; DNA: TGTGCCAGTAGTCCCCGACAGGGTAGTACAGATACGCAGTATTTT; CDR3: CASSPRQGSTDTQYF
size: few; V: TRBV11-1; D: TRBD1; J: TRBJ1-2; DNA: TGTGCCAGCAGTTTTACCGGGACAGCATATGGCTACACCTTC; CDR3: CASSFTGTAYGYTF
size: NA; V: TRBV30; D: TRBD1; J: TRBJ2-7; DNA: TGTGCCTGCCAATCCGGGACAGGGGCCTACGAGCAGTACTTC; CDR3: CACQSGTGAYEQYF
size: NA; V: TRBV2; D: NA; J: TRBJ1-2; DNA: TGTGCCAGCAGTGACAGACAGAATAAACTCTATGGCTACACCTTC; CDR3: CASSDRQNKLYGYTF
size: NA; V: TRBV15; D: TRBD1; J: TRBJ1-6; DNA: TGTGCCACCAGCAGAGATCAGGGGGAGCCCCTCCACTTT; CDR3: CATSRDQGEPLHF
size: NA; V: TRBV4-2; D: TRBD1; J: TRBJ1-1; DNA: TGTGCCAGCAGCCCATTAGCCGGACAGGGCCCGATCGGAGCTTTCTTT; CDR3: CASSPLAGQGPIGAFF
size: NA; V: TRBV30; D: TRBD1; J: TRBJ1-5; DNA: TGTGCCTGGAGTAGGACAGGGGAATTCAATCAGCCCCAGCATTTT; CDR3: CAWSRTGEFNQPQHF
size: NA; V: TRBV5-1; D: TRBD2; J: TRBJ2-1; DNA: TGCGCCAGCAGCTTGATGAGTAGCGGGCTAAGCTCCTACAATGAGCAGTTCTTC; CDR3: CASSLMSSGLSSYNEQFF